This T cell receptor beta chain was retrieved from a study of regulatory T cells in long-lasting Graves disease. Overall study context: Graves' patients diagnosed newly had used antithyroid drugs under 3 months. Study-wide results and caveats: TRBV28 was favored in persistent disease, as were TRBJ1-2 and TRBJ2-5.

Indicated time point: newly diagnosed GD, antithyroid drugs for less than 3 months. Making the TCR library involved RNA that had been extracted from PBMCs. Comment on this clonotype: Its antigen is as yet unknown.

The CDR3 totals 16 residues. Germline trimming cut 6 bases from V and 5 bases from J; bases unmatched to any gene: 13. To make TCR beta libraries, researchers used iRepertoire HTBI primers and Arm-PCR of CDR3 regions. Via MiXCR, TCRdb re-called the multiplex PCR reads, giving one row per CDR3 protein. This table holds roughly 440,000 distinct CDR3 sequences, roughly 15% found once. This sample also belongs to another study, concerning T cells in Graves' hyperthyroidism and ophthalmopathy. That study adds: The TCR CDR3 first-round RT-PCR relied on the HTBI primer set.

The specimen was peripheral blood mononuclear cells (PBMCs), collected at new diagnosis, from a patient treated with antithyroid drugs. The sequence was obtained from a woman younger than 30 with Graves disease. The chain couples TRBV12-3 or TRBV12-4 to TRBJ2-1; 7 bases agree with TRBD2. The CDR3 coding sequence is TGTGCCAGCAGCCCGGACTCTCTAGCGGTAAACAATGAGCAGTTCTTC. Encoded protein: CASSPDSLAVNNEQFF.